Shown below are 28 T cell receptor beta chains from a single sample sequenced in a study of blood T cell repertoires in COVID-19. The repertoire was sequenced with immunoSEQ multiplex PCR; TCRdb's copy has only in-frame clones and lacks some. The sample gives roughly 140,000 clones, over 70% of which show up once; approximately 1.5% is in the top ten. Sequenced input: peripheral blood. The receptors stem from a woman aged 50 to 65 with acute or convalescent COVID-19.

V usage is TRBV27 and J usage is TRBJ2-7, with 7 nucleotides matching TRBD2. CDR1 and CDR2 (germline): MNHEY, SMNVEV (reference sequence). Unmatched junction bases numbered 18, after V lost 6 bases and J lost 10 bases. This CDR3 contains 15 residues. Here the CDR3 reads CASRAPFSGTVAQYF. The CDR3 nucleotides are TGTGCCAGCAGGGCACCCTTCAGCGGGACGGTGGCACAGTACTTC.

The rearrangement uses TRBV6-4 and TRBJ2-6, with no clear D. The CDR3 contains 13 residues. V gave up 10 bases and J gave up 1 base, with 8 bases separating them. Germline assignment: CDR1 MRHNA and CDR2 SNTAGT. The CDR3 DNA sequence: TGTGCCACCTCCTCTTCTGGGGCCAACGTCCTGACTTTC. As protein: CATSSSGANVLTF.

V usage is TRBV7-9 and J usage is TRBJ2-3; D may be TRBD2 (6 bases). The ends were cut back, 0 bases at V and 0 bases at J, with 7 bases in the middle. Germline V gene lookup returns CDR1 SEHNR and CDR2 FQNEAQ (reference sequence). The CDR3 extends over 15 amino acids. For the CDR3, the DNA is TGTGCCAGCAGCTTAGCGGGGGGAAGCACAGATACGCAGTATTTT. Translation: CASSLAGGSTDTQYF.

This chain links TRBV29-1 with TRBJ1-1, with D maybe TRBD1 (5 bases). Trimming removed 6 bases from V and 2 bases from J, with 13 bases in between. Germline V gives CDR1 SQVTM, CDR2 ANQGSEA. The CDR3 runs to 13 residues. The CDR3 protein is CSVNRDLNTEAFF. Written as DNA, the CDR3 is TGCAGCGTGAACCGGGACTTAAACACTGAAGCTTTCTTT.

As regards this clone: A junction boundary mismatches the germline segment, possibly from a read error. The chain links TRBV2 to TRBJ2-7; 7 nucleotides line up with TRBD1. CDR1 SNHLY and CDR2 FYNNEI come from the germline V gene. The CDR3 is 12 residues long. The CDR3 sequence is CAETQITGTVSF. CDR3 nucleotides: TGTGCCGAGACACAGATTACCGGGACAGTGAGCTTC.

The CDR3 protein is CASSLIPGALNSPLHF. The CDR3 nucleotides read TGTGCCAGCAGCTTAATTCCAGGGGCGTTGAATTCACCCCTCCACTTT. The rearrangement uses TRBV11-2 and TRBJ1-6; possibly TRBD1 for D (6 bases). V lost 2 bases and J 7 bases, leaving 15 bases between the germline ends. The CDR3 totals 16 residues. Germline CDR1 and CDR2: SGHAT and FQNNGV.

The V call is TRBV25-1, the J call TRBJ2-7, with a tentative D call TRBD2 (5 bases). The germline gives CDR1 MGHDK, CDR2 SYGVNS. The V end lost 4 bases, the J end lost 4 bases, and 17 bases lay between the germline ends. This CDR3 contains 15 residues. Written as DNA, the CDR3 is TGTGCCAGCAGTGGGAGCGGACTGCAGGAGTACGAGCAGTACTTC. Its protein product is CASSGSGLQEYEQYF.

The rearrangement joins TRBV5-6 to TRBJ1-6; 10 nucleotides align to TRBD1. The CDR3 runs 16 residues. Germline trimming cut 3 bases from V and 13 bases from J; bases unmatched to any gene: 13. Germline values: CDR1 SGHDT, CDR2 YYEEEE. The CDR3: CASSSGTGVGERPLHF. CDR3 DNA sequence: TGTGCCAGCAGCTCCGGGACAGGGGTGGGTGAGCGGCCCCTCCACTTT.

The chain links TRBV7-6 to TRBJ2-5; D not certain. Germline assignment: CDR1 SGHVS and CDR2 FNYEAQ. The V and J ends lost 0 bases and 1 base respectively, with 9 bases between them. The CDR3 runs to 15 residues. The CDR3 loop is CASSLAPQIQETQYF. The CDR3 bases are TGTGCCAGCAGCTTAGCTCCGCAGATCCAAGAGACCCAGTACTTC.

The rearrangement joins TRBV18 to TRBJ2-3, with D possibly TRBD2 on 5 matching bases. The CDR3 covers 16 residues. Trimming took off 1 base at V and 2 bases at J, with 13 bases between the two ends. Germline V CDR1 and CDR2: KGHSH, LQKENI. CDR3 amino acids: CASSPQSSGYTDTQYF. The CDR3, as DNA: TGTGCCAGCTCACCACAGTCCAGCGGCTACACAGATACGCAGTATTTT.

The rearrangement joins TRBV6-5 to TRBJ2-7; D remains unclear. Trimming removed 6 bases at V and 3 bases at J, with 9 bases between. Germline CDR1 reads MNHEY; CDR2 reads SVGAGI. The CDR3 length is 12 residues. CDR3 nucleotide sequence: TGTGCCAGCAGACCCTCCTACTACGAGCAGTACTTC. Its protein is CASRPSYYEQYF.

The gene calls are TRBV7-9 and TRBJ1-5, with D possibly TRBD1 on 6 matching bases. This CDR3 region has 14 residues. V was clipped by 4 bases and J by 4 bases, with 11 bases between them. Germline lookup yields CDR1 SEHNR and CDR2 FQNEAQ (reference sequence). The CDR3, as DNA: TGTGCCAGCAGCTCCCCAGGGGAAAATCAGCCCCAGCATTTT. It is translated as CASSSPGENQPQHF.

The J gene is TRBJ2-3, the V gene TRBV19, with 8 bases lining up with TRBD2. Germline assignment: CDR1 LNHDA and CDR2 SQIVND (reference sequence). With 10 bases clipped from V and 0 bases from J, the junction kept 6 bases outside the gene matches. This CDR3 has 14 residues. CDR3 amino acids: CATLAGPSTDTQYF. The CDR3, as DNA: TGTGCCACTTTAGCGGGACCTAGCACAGATACGCAGTATTTT.

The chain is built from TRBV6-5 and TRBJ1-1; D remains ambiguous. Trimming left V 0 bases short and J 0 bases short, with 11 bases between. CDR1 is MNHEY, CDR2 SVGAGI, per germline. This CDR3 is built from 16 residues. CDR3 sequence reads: CASSYSFGGMNTEAFF. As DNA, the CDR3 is TGTGCCAGCAGTTACTCGTTCGGAGGGATGAACACTGAAGCTTTCTTT.

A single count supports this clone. CDR3 sequence reads: CASSPQRGGQETQYF. Written as DNA, the CDR3 is TGTGCCAGCTCACCACAGCGGGGGGGCCAGGAGACCCAGTACTTC. The chain joins TRBV18 to TRBJ2-5; 10 nucleotides line up with TRBD2. The germline gives CDR1 KGHSH, CDR2 LQKENI. V shed 1 base, J shed 5 bases, and the junction held 4 bases outside the gene matches. This CDR3 is built from 15 residues.

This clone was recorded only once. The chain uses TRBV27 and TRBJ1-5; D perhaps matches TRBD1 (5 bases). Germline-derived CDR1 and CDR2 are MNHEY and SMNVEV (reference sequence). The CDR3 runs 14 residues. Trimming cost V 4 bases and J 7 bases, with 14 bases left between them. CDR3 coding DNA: TGTGCCAGCAGTTCTGGTTTAGGGGCACAGCCCCAGCATTTT. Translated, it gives CASSSGLGAQPQHF.

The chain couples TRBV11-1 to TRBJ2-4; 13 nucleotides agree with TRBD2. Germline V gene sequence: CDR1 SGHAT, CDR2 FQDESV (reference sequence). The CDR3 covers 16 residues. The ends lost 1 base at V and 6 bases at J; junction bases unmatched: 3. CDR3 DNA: TGTGCCAGCAGCTTAGGGACTAGCGGGAGCACAAACATTCAGTACTTC. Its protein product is CASSLGTSGSTNIQYF.

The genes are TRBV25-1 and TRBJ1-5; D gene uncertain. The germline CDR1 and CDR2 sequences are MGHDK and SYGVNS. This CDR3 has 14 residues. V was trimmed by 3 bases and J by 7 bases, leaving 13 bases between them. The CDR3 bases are TGTGCCAGCAGTGACGGAGGGAGCGGCCAGCCCCAGCATTTT. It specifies CASSDGGSGQPQHF.

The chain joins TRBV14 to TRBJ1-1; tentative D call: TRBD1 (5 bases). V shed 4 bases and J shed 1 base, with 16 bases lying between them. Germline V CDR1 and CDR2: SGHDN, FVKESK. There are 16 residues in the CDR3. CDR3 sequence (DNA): TGTGCCAGCAGCCCCCTTTCGGGGGTAGGGAACACTGAAGCTTTCTTT. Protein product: CASSPLSGVGNTEAFF.

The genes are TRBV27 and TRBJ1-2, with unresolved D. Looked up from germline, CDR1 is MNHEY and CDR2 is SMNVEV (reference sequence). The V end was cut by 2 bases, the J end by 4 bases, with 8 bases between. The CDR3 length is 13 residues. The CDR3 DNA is TGTGCCAGCAGTTTAGGAAGGAGCTATGGCTACACCTTC. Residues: CASSLGRSYGYTF.

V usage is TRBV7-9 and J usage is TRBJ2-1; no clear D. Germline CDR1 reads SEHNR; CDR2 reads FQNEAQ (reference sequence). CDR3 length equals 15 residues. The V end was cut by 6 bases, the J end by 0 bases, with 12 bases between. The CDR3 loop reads CASSSFMASYNEQFF. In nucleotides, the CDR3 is TGTGCCAGCAGTTCCTTTATGGCCTCCTACAATGAGCAGTTCTTC.

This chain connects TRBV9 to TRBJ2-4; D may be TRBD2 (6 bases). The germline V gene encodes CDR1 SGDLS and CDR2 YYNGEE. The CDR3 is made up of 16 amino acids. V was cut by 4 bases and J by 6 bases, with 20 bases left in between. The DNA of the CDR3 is TGTGCCAGCAGCCCAAGACTAGAACAATGGGGAAACATTCAGTACTTC. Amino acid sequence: CASSPRLEQWGNIQYF.

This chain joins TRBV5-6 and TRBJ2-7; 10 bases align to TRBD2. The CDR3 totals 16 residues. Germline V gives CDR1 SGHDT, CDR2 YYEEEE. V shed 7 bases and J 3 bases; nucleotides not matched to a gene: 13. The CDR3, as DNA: TGTGCCAGCGGGGAGCGGGAGGGCCGGAGTCGCTACGAGCAGTACTTC. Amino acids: CASGEREGRSRYEQYF. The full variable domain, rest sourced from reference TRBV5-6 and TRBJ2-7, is DAGVTQSPTHLIKTRGQQVTLRCSPKSGHDTVSWYQQALGQGPQFIFQYYEEEERQRGNFPDRFSGHQFPNYSSELNVNALLLGDSALYLCASGEREGRSRYEQYFGPGTRLTVT.

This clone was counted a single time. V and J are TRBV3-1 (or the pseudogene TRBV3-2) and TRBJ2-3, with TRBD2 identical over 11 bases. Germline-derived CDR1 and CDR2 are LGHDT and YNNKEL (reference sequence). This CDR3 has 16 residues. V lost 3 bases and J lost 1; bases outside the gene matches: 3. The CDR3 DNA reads TGTGCCAGCAGCCAGGGACTAGCGGCTGGCACAGATACGCAGTATTTT. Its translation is CASSQGLAAGTDTQYF.

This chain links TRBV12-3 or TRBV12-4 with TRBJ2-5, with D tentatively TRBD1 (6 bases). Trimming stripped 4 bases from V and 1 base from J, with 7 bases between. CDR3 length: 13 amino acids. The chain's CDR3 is CASSSDSQETQYF. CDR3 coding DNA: TGTGCCAGCAGTTCGGACAGCCAAGAGACCCAGTACTTC.

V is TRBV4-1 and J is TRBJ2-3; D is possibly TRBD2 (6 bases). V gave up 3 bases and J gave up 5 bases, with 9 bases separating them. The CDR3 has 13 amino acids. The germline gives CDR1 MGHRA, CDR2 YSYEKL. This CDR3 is CASSQVGGDTQYF. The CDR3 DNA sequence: TGCGCCAGCAGCCAGGTCGGGGGAGATACGCAGTATTTT.

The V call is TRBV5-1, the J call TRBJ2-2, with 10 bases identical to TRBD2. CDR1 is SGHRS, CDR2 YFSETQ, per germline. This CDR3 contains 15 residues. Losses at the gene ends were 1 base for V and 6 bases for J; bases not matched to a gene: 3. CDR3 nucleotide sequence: TGCGCCAGCAGCTTGCTAGCGGGAGTATCCGGGGAGCTGTTTTTT. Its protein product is CASSLLAGVSGELFF.

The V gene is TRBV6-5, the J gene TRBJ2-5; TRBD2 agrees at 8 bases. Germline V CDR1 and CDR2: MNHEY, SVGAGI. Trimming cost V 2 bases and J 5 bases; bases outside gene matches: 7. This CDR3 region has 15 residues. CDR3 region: CASSYGSGGWETQYF. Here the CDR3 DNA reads TGTGCCAGCAGTTACGGGAGCGGGGGTTGGGAGACCCAGTACTTC.